This is a list of T cell receptor beta chains from one sample in a study of blood T cell repertoires in COVID-19. Some clones are missing from TCRdb's copy, which holds only in-frame ones; the method was immunoSEQ multiplex PCR. Counted here are about 230,000 clones, 75% to 85% occurring once; the ten biggest clones make up approximately 2.4%. Input material: peripheral blood. These receptors all stem from a man between 40 and 49 years old who had recovered from COVID-19. Both conserved end residues are part of each CDR3. D genes are given only for firm matches. Part of the rows lack a size; the others show once, few, many or a class for expanded clones.

v_gene	abundance	j_gene	d_gene	CDR3aa	CDR3nt
TRBV4-3	NA	TRBJ2-5	TRBD1	CASSRAWGQRETQYF	TGCGCCAGCAGCCGGGCGTGGGGACAGCGGGAGACCCAGTACTTC
TRBV5-1	NA	TRBJ2-5	NA	CASSLSTGQETQYF	TGCGCCAGCAGCTTGTCAACAGGACAAGAGACCCAGTACTTC
TRBV5-1	NA	TRBJ2-5	TRBD1	CASSLGRGPTGTQYF	TGCGCCAGCAGCTTGGGCAGGGGGCCTACGGGGACCCAGTACTTC
TRBV9	NA	TRBJ2-3	TRBD2	CASSTGTSSTDTQYF	TGTGCCAGCAGCACCGGGACTAGTAGCACAGATACGCAGTATTTT
TRBV5-4	once	TRBJ2-7	TRBD1	CASSLRQGASYEQYF	TGTGCCAGCAGCCTCCGACAGGGGGCGTCCTACGAGCAGTACTTC
TRBV19	NA	TRBJ1-2	NA	CASSIRSQGLSYTF	TGTGCCAGTAGTATTAGGTCCCAGGGTCTTAGCTACACCTTC
TRBV5-1	NA	TRBJ1-4	NA	CASSARPGREKLFF	TGCGCCAGCAGCGCGCGCCCGGGTCGGGAAAAACTGTTTTTT
TRBV12-3/TRBV12-4	NA	TRBJ1-2	NA	CASNTQGLGPTF	TGTGCCAGCAACACCCAGGGCCTCGGGCCCACCTTC
TRBV13	NA	TRBJ1-5	TRBD1	CASGGPGGGQPQHF	TGTGCCAGCGGGGGGCCAGGGGGAGGTCAGCCCCAGCATTTT
TRBV9	NA	TRBJ2-1	TRBD2	CASSVVISGGYDEQFF	TGTGCCAGCAGCGTAGTAATCAGCGGGGGGTACGATGAGCAGTTCTTC
TRBV7-2	NA	TRBJ2-1	TRBD2	CASSLGGSGGYNEQFF	TGTGCCAGCAGCTTAGGTGGCAGCGGGGGTTACAATGAGCAGTTCTTC
TRBV18	NA	TRBJ1-3	NA	CASSRETRNTIYF	TGTGCCAGCTCACGAGAGACTCGAAACACCATATATTTT
TRBV5-6	NA	TRBJ2-5	NA	CASTWGVGETQYF	TGTGCCAGCACCTGGGGGGTCGGAGAGACCCAGTACTTC
TRBV30	NA	TRBJ2-7	TRBD2	CAWEPGLAGANEQYF	TGTGCCTGGGAACCGGGACTAGCGGGGGCCAACGAGCAGTACTTC
TRBV2	NA	TRBJ2-1	NA	CASSELNVHNEQFF	TGTGCCAGCAGTGAGTTAAATGTTCACAATGAGCAGTTCTTC
TRBV2	NA	TRBJ1-2	TRBD1	CASTALKGWTGGKSVAGYTF	TGTGCCAGCACAGCTCTTAAGGGGTGGACAGGGGGAAAGTCTGTGGCTGGCTACACCTTC
TRBV7-6	NA	TRBJ2-7	NA	CASSLETASSYEQYF	TGTGCCAGCAGCTTAGAGACAGCCAGCAGCTACGAGCAGTACTTC
TRBV11-3	NA	TRBJ2-1	TRBD1	CASSPLGQGRWSYNEQFF	TGTGCCAGCAGCCCCCTGGGACAGGGGCGCTGGTCCTACAATGAGCAGTTCTTC
TRBV2	NA	TRBJ2-1	TRBD2	CASQSSGRGGSNEQFF	TGTGCCAGCCAGAGTAGCGGGAGGGGGGGATCTAATGAGCAGTTCTTC
TRBV5-4	NA	TRBJ2-3	TRBD1	CASSETQGADTQYF	TGTGCCAGCAGCGAAACACAGGGGGCAGATACGCAGTATTTT
TRBV5-4	NA	TRBJ1-6	TRBD1	CASSLGQGGLQNSPLHF	TGTGCCAGCAGCCTAGGACAGGGAGGACTTCAGAATTCACCCCTCCACTTT
TRBV14	NA	TRBJ2-1	NA	CASSQGDGPGGDVEQFF	TGTGCCAGCAGCCAAGGGGATGGACCGGGGGGCGACGTTGAGCAGTTCTTC
TRBV6-2/TRBV6-3	NA	TRBJ1-1	NA	CASSPGGFTNTEAFF	TGTGCCAGCAGCCCGGGGGGGTTCACCAACACTGAAGCTTTCTTT
TRBV11-3	NA	TRBJ2-1	TRBD2	CASSTSGEPYNEQFF	TGTGCCAGCAGCACTAGCGGGGAACCCTACAATGAGCAGTTCTTC
TRBV7-8	NA	TRBJ2-1	NA	CASSSHSGGSFKFF	TGTGCCAGCAGCTCACATTCGGGGGGCTCGTTTAAGTTCTTC
TRBV9	NA	TRBJ2-3	TRBD2	CASSGSGRTDTQYF	TGTGCCAGCAGCGGGAGCGGGAGAACAGATACGCAGTATTTT
TRBV5-5	NA	TRBJ1-2	NA	CASSKTGTRMNKTF	TGTGCCAGCAGCAAAACCGGGACACGGATGAATAAAACCTTC
TRBV4-3	NA	TRBJ1-6	NA	CASSQEQGYNSPLHF	TGCGCCAGCAGCCAAGAGCAGGGTTATAATTCACCCCTCCACTTT
TRBV5-5	NA	TRBJ1-2	NA	CASSLGVNGYTF	TGTGCCAGCAGCTTGGGAGTTAATGGCTACACCTTC
TRBV7-2	NA	TRBJ1-5	NA	CASSLFGRGGTRNQPQHF	TGTGCCAGCAGCTTATTTGGCAGGGGAGGGACACGGAATCAGCCCCAGCATTTT
TRBV25-1	NA	TRBJ1-1	TRBD1	CASSPRTGMNTEAFF	TGTGCCAGCAGCCCCAGGACAGGGATGAACACTGAAGCTTTCTTT
TRBV19	NA	TRBJ2-5	NA	CATKSGVAKWETQYF	TGTGCCACTAAATCTGGGGTAGCGAAATGGGAGACCCAGTACTTC
TRBV30	NA	TRBJ2-7	TRBD1	CAWRGRQGGNEQYF	TGTGCCTGGAGGGGGAGACAGGGGGGCAACGAGCAGTACTTC
TRBV10-2	NA	TRBJ2-3	NA	CASSDRSPDTQYF	TGCGCCAGCAGTGATCGGTCCCCAGATACGCAGTATTTT
TRBV30	NA	TRBJ1-2	NA	CAWSVRYGYTF	TGTGCCTGGAGTGTGAGATATGGCTACACCTTC
TRBV2	NA	TRBJ2-5	NA	CASSRGLRETQYF	TGTGCCAGCAGTAGGGGCCTGAGGGAGACCCAGTACTTC
TRBV7-2	once	TRBJ1-1	NA	CASSPRIGGEAFF	TGTGCCAGCAGCCCCCGTATCGGGGGTGAAGCTTTCTTT
TRBV19	NA	TRBJ2-7	NA	CASSLGTEQYF	TGTGCCAGTAGTTTAGGGACAGAGCAGTACTTC
TRBV5-5	NA	TRBJ1-2	NA	CASSLQAGHYGYTF	TGTGCCAGCAGCTTGCAGGCAGGTCACTATGGCTACACCTTC
TRBV2	NA	TRBJ2-3	TRBD1	CASNGGLVQTGGMTDTQYF	TGTGCCAGCAACGGAGGACTCGTACAAACAGGGGGCATGACAGATACGCAGTATTTT
TRBV12-5	NA	TRBJ2-4	NA	CASGQTTGLAKNIQYF	TGTGCTAGTGGTCAAACGACGGGACTAGCCAAAAACATTCAGTACTTC
TRBV5-4	few	TRBJ2-3	NA	CASSLRQGKDTQYF	TGTGCCAGCAGCTTGAGGCAGGGCAAAGATACGCAGTATTTT
TRBV9	NA	TRBJ2-2	TRBD2	CASSVGSSGTGELFF	TGTGCCAGCAGCGTAGGGTCTAGCGGCACCGGGGAGCTGTTTTTT
TRBV10-3	NA	TRBJ2-1	TRBD2	CAISTSGKGNEQFF	TGTGCCATCAGTACTAGCGGGAAAGGGAATGAGCAGTTCTTC
TRBV25-1	once	TRBJ1-4	NA	CASSEPRGFEKLFF	TGTGCCAGCAGTGAACCCCGAGGATTTGAAAAACTGTTTTTT
TRBV29-1	NA	TRBJ2-2	TRBD1	CSVEDWTGGPNTGELFF	TGCAGCGTTGAAGACTGGACAGGGGGCCCGAACACCGGGGAGCTGTTTTTT
TRBV4-1	NA	TRBJ2-5	NA	CASSPTEYLETQYF	TGCGCCAGCAGCCCCACGGAGTATTTAGAGACCCAGTACTTC
TRBV10-1	few	TRBJ2-1	TRBD2	CASSPLTSGNEQFF	TGCGCCAGCAGTCCCCTGACTAGCGGGAATGAGCAGTTCTTC
TRBV20-1	NA	TRBJ2-1	TRBD2	CSASVGGKRDNEQFF	TGCAGTGCTAGTGTCGGGGGGAAAAGGGACAATGAGCAGTTCTTC
TRBV10-3	NA	TRBJ2-1	TRBD2	CAIKDLAGGYNEQFF	TGTGCCATCAAGGATCTAGCGGGAGGCTACAATGAGCAGTTCTTC
TRBV2	NA	TRBJ2-3	NA	CASSVEGGADTQYF	TGTGCCAGCAGTGTAGAGGGGGGGGCAGATACGCAGTATTTT
TRBV29-1	NA	TRBJ1-1	TRBD1	CSYNRGPATEAFF	TGCAGCTACAACAGGGGGCCTGCCACTGAAGCTTTCTTT
TRBV6-5	NA	TRBJ1-1	TRBD1	CASTNRGNTEAFF	TGTGCCAGCACCAACAGGGGGAACACTGAAGCTTTCTTT
TRBV6-2/TRBV6-3	once	TRBJ2-1	TRBD1	CASSYSQGVRLGSSYNEQFF	TGTGCCAGCAGTTACTCCCAGGGGGTCCGGCTTGGATCCTCCTACAATGAGCAGTTCTTC
TRBV18	NA	TRBJ2-2	NA	CASSPTANTGELFF	TGTGCCAGCTCACCAACGGCGAACACCGGGGAGCTGTTTTTT
TRBV4-3	NA	TRBJ1-2	TRBD1	CASSQDGTVGYTF	TGCGCCAGCAGCCAAGACGGGACAGTAGGCTACACCTTC
TRBV5-1	NA	TRBJ2-5	TRBD2	CASIRSGGSQETQYF	TGCGCCAGCATTCGGTCGGGAGGCAGTCAAGAGACCCAGTACTTC
TRBV7-8	NA	TRBJ1-5	NA	CASSSFDRDQPQHF	TGTGCCAGCAGCTCGTTCGACAGAGATCAGCCCCAGCATTTT